Presented here are 24 T cell receptor beta chains from one specimen sequenced in a study of blood T cells in healthy people across ages (dated by TCRdb to the mid-2010s). Preparation of the library involved 5' RACE. Data came from an Illumina HiSeq 2500. A second 7 to 11 cycle PCR used a sample-barcoded 5' primer and a J-beta primer mix. TCRdb cleaned the public reads at Q25 with fastp, built clones with MiXCR and kept in-frame beta chains. Identical CDR3 protein sequences are pooled into one entry, listed with their most common genes and DNA. The sample profile shows roughly 700,000 distinct CDR3 sequences; around 48% of them were found once. Under 35% of the sample is taken by the ten largest. The source material was blood. The receptors were sampled from a woman between 55 and 75 years old in good health.

This clonotype occurred once. The chain links TRBV7-2 to TRBJ2-1; a possible D gene is TRBD2 (5 bases). The last part of the DNA fits TRBJ2-7 better; the J call may be wrong. This CDR3 spans 16 amino acids. Germline values: CDR1 SGHTA, CDR2 FQGNSA. This CDR3 reads CASSLMSGVSYNGQYF. The CDR3 nucleotides read TGTGCCAGCAGCTTAATGAGCGGAGTCTCCTACAATGGGCAGTACTTC.

V is TRBV28 and J is TRBJ2-5; 7 nucleotides line up with TRBD2. The ends lost 5 bases at V and 5 bases at J; junction bases unmatched: 14. Germline CDR1 reads MDHEN; CDR2 reads SYDVKM. This CDR3 spans 16 amino acids. The CDR3 DNA reads as TGTGCCAGCAGTCCCCCAGTGGTTAGCGGGTTGGAGACCCAGTACTTC. It codes for CASSPPVVSGLETQYF.

This clonotype was found a few times. V is TRBV20-1 and J is TRBJ2-5; unclear D gene. V was clipped by 5 bases and J by 5 bases, with 9 bases between them. From germline, CDR1 is DFQATT and CDR2 SNEGSKA (reference sequence). The CDR3 has 11 amino acids. CDR3: CSAGWWETQYF. CDR3 sequence (DNA): TGCAGTGCTGGGTGGTGGGAGACCCAGTACTTC.

J is TRBJ1-1 and V is TRBV10-3, with D possibly matching TRBD1 (5 bases). There are 13 residues in the CDR3. Germline values: CDR1 ENHRY, CDR2 SYGVKD. The ends were cut back, 6 bases at V and 1 base at J, with 9 bases in the middle. CDR3 sequence (DNA): TGTGCCATCAGATTACAGGAGAACACTGAAGCTTTCTTT. Translating it yields CAIRLQENTEAFF.

The rearrangement uses TRBV18 and TRBJ2-5, with 9 nucleotides matching TRBD2. The end of the DNA fits TRBJ2-7 better, so the J call may be wrong. The CDR3 contains 16 residues. The germline V gene encodes CDR1 KGHSH and CDR2 LQKENI. The CDR3 reads CASSQRLAGEGGEQYF. CDR3 bases: TGTGCCAGCTCACAAAGGTTAGCGGGAGAAGGTGGCGAGCAGTACTTC.

This clonotype was seen at least ten times. The rearrangement links TRBV7-2 to TRBJ2-5; 9 nucleotides line up with TRBD1. The J segment lost 5 bases and the V segment lost 5 bases, leaving 9 bases of the junction unmatched. This CDR3 comprises 15 residues. Germline V gene sequence: CDR1 SGHTA, CDR2 FQGNSA. The CDR3 coding sequence is TGTGCCAGCAGCCACAGGGGGCCGAACGAGGAGACCCAGTACTTC. The encoded protein is CASSHRGPNEETQYF. Full variable domain (missing parts from reference TRBV7-2 and TRBJ2-5): GAGVSQSPSNKVTEKGKDVELRCDPISGHTALYWYRQSLGQGLEFLIYFQGNSAPDKSGLPSDRFSAERTGGSVSTLTIQRTQQEDSAVYLCASSHRGPNEETQYFGPGTRLLVL.

The gene calls are TRBV29-1 and TRBJ2-7; 10 bases align to TRBD1. The length of the CDR3 is 14 residues. J lost 3 bases, V lost 4 bases, and 6 bases had no gene match. Per the germline V gene, CDR1 is SQVTM and CDR2 is ANQGSEA. The CDR3 loop is CSVVFWTGGYEQYF. The DNA of the CDR3 is TGCAGCGTTGTGTTTTGGACAGGGGGCTACGAGCAGTACTTC.

This clonotype was counted only a few times. V usage is TRBV6-2 or TRBV6-3 and J usage is TRBJ2-3; a possible D gene is TRBD2 (6 bases). Germline CDR1 MNHEY, CDR2 SVGEGT. V gave up 6 bases and J gave up 3 bases, with 16 bases separating them. The CDR3 sequence is 15 residues long. The CDR3 DNA is TGTGCCAGCAGGCCCGGGACTCCATCAACAGATACGCAGTATTTT. Residues: CASRPGTPSTDTQYF.

This chain links TRBV12-3 or TRBV12-4 with TRBJ1-1; no firm D call. V dropped 1 base and J dropped 0 bases, with 6 bases sitting between them. This CDR3 is built from 14 residues. CDR3 nucleotide sequence: TGTGCCAGCAGTTTAGTCCCAGTGAACACTGAAGCTTTCTTT. This gives the protein CASSLVPVNTEAFF.

The rearrangement joins TRBV3-1 to TRBJ2-2; D possibly corresponds to TRBD1 (5 bases). The V and J ends lost 3 bases and 7 bases respectively, with 12 bases between them. The CDR3 is 14 residues long. Germline loops: CDR1 LGHDT, CDR2 YNNKEL (reference sequence). In nucleotides, the CDR3 is TGTGCCAGCAGCCACAGGGTTTTTGGCGGGGAGCTGTTTTTT. Its translation: CASSHRVFGGELFF.

The genes are TRBV10-3 and TRBJ2-7; 10 bases match TRBD1. The CDR3 covers 15 residues. V shed 0 bases and J 3 bases; nucleotides not matched to a gene: 2. From germline, CDR1 is ENHRY and CDR2 SYGVKD. CDR3 in DNA: TGTGCCATCAGTGAGTCGACAGGGGGCGGCTACGAGCAGTACTTC. It codes for CAISESTGGGYEQYF.

V is TRBV5-6 and J is TRBJ2-5; 9 bases align to TRBD1. Per the germline V gene, CDR1 is SGHDT and CDR2 is YYEEEE. Unmatched junction bases numbered 8, after V lost 4 bases and J lost 4 bases. The CDR3 totals 15 residues. CDR3 region: CASSTSQGARETQYF. As DNA, the CDR3 is TGTGCCAGCAGCACCTCACAGGGGGCGAGAGAGACCCAGTACTTC.

The genes are TRBV7-2 and TRBJ1-1, with no clear D. The CDR3 contains 16 residues. Trimming removed 0 bases at V and 1 base at J, with 12 bases between. CDR1 SGHTA and CDR2 FQGNSA come from the germline V gene. CDR3 protein: CASSLAVHKENTEAFF. The CDR3 DNA sequence: TGTGCCAGCAGCTTAGCTGTGCACAAAGAGAACACTGAAGCTTTCTTT. Supplemented by reference TRBV7-2 and TRBJ1-1, the full variable domain reads GAGVSQSPSNKVTEKGKDVELRCDPISGHTALYWYRQSLGQGLEFLIYFQGNSAPDKSGLPSDRFSAERTGGSVSTLTIQRTQQEDSAVYLCASSLAVHKENTEAFFGQGTRLTVV.

This CDR3 reads CSGQGAYRNTEAFF. DNA of the CDR3: TGCAGTGGACAGGGGGCTTATAGGAACACTGAAGCTTTCTTT. V usage is TRBV20-1 and J usage is TRBJ1-1; 10 bases map to TRBD1. Trimming removed 7 bases from V and 1 base from J; junction bases left unmatched: 6. Germline V gene lookup returns CDR1 DFQATT and CDR2 SNEGSKA (reference sequence). The CDR3 length is 14 residues.

The chain employs TRBV7-3 and TRBJ2-3, with D tentatively TRBD2 (6 bases). V lost 0 bases to trimming and J lost 1 base, with 11 bases between them. The germline gives CDR1 SGHTA, CDR2 FQGTGA. The CDR3 runs to 16 residues. The CDR3 DNA reads TGTGCCAGCAGCTTAACGCCGGGGGTTGGCACAGATACGCAGTATTTT. Residues: CASSLTPGVGTDTQYF.

The sample holds a few counts of this clonotype. This chain joins TRBV3-1 and TRBJ2-1, with D perhaps TRBD1 or TRBD2 (5 bases each). The germline V gene has CDR1 LGHDT and CDR2 YNNKEL (reference sequence). The V and J ends lost 4 bases and 7 bases respectively, with 23 bases between them. CDR3 size: 17 residues. The CDR3: CASSLSWWDLGRNEQFF. The DNA of the CDR3 is TGTGCCAGCAGCCTCAGCTGGTGGGACCTAGGGCGGAATGAGCAGTTCTTC.

This chain links TRBV12-3 or TRBV12-4 with TRBJ2-2, with TRBD1 matching 9 bases. The CDR3 length is 18 residues. V trimming: 5 bases; J trimming: 5 bases; junction bases outside the gene matches: 15. The CDR3 DNA sequence: TGTGCCAGCAGTCCCACCCTTGGGACAGGGAAGAGTACCGGGGAGCTGTTTTTT. This encodes CASSPTLGTGKSTGELFF.

The chain links TRBV2 to TRBJ1-1; D perhaps matches TRBD1 (6 bases). The CDR3 covers 13 residues. CDR1 and CDR2 from the germline V gene are SNHLY and FYNNEI. Trimming removed 10 bases at V and 0 bases at J, with 12 bases between. The CDR3 bases are TGTGCCACCGGGACACGGATGAACACTGAAGCTTTCTTT. Translation gives CATGTRMNTEAFF. The full variable domain, completed using reference TRBV2 and TRBJ1-1, is EPEVTQTPSHQVTQMGQEVILRCVPISNHLYFYWYRQILGQKVEFLVSFYNNEISEKSEIFDDQFSVERPDGSNFTLKIRSTKLEDSAMYFCATGTRMNTEAFFGQGTRLTVV.

This clonotype has just a few counts. V and J are TRBV14 and TRBJ2-5; D uncertain. The CDR3 sequence is 16 residues long. In germline, CDR1 is SGHDN, CDR2 FVKESK. V lost 4 bases, J lost 0 bases, and 15 bases lay in between. This CDR3 reads CASSLSDKPYQETQYF. The CDR3 coding sequence is TGTGCCAGCAGCCTTTCTGACAAACCGTACCAAGAGACCCAGTACTTC.

This clonotype was seen more than once but under ten times. V gene TRBV20-1 combines with J gene TRBJ2-1; D could derive from TRBD1 or TRBD2 (5 bases each). The germline V gene encodes CDR1 DFQATT and CDR2 SNEGSKA (reference sequence). V gave up 3 bases and J gave up 3 bases, with 15 bases separating them. This CDR3 contains 15 residues. CDR3: CSASAGSALYNEQFF. The CDR3 nucleotides are TGCAGTGCTAGCGCAGGGAGCGCCCTCTACAATGAGCAGTTCTTC.

This clonotype was seen a handful of times. The chain recombines TRBV7-2 with TRBJ2-5, with a tentative D call TRBD2 (6 bases). Germline V gene lookup returns CDR1 SGHTA and CDR2 FQGNSA. V gave up 5 bases and J gave up 4 bases, with 14 bases separating them. This CDR3 region has 14 residues. DNA for the CDR3: TGTGCCAGCAGCGTCCAGGGAGGCGGAGAGACCCAGTACTTC. Translation: CASSVQGGGETQYF.

V gene TRBV9 combines with J gene TRBJ1-4; D is possibly TRBD1 (5 bases). The CDR3 is 16 amino acids. Germline V gene lookup returns CDR1 SGDLS and CDR2 YYNGEE. The V gene lost 4 bases and the J gene lost 0 bases, with 13 bases spanning the gap. CDR3 in amino acids: CASSSGSSATNEKLFF. For the CDR3, the DNA is TGTGCCAGCAGCTCAGGGAGTAGTGCAACTAATGAAAAACTGTTTTTT.

This chain uses TRBV5-1 with TRBJ2-7; weak D call: TRBD2 (5 bases). This CDR3 contains 14 residues. Trimming pared 3 bases from V and 2 bases from J, leaving 12 bases between. Germline values: CDR1 SGHRS, CDR2 YFSETQ. Here the CDR3 reads CASSSRGRTYEQYF. For the CDR3, the DNA is TGCGCCAGCAGCTCCAGAGGGCGGACCTACGAGCAGTACTTC.

The sample holds a few counts of this clonotype. This chain connects TRBV7-2 to TRBJ2-1; D gene uncertain. CDR1 is SGHTA, CDR2 FQGNSA, per germline. The CDR3 runs 16 residues. The V end was cut by 2 bases, the J end by 0 bases, with 11 bases between. CDR3 coding DNA: TGTGCCAGCAGCTTAATAGGCGCAGACTCCTACAATGAGCAGTTCTTC. Its translation: CASSLIGADSYNEQFF.